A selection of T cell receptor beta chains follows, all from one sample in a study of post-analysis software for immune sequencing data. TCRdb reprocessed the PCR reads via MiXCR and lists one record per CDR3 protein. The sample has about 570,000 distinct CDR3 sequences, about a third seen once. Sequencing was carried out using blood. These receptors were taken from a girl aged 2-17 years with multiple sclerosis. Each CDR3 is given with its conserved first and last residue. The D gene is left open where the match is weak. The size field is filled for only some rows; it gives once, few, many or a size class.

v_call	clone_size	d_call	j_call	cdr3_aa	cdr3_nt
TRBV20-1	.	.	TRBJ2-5	CRAETSETQYF	TGCAGGGCAGAAACCTCGGAGACCCAGTACTTC
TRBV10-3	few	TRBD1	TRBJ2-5	CAISARQGPETQYF	TGTGCCATCAGTGCCCGACAGGGGCCAGAGACCCAGTACTTC
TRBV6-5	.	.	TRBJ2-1	CANKVSGAAVNEQFF	TGTGCCAACAAGGTTTCGGGGGCCGCGGTCAATGAGCAGTTCTTC
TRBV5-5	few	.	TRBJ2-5	CASEGTSDETQYF	TGTGCCAGCGAGGGGACGAGCGATGAGACCCAGTACTTC
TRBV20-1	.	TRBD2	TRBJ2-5	CSARDASGGAWETRYF	TGCAGTGCTAGAGACGCGAGCGGGGGGGCCTGGGAGACCCGGTACTTC
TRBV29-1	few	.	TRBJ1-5	CSVLPGADVGPPQHF	TGCAGCGTCCTCCCGGGGGCTGACGTGGGGCCGCCCCAGCATTTT
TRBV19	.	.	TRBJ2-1	CASGGFLGGGETQFF	TGTGCCAGTGGGGGCTTTTTAGGGGGAGGAGAGACCCAGTTCTTC
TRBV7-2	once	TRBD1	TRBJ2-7	CASSLRAGTGIYEQYF	TGTGCCAGCAGCTTAAGGGCCGGGACAGGGATATACGAGCAGTACTTC
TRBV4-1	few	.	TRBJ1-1	CATRAQGRTEAFF	TGCGCCACCAGGGCCCAGGGGCGCACTGAAGCTTTCTTT
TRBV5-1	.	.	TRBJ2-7	CASSLGGTNAYEQYF	TGCGCCAGCAGCTTGGGAGGCACAAATGCCTACGAGCAGTACTTC
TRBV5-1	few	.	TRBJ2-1	CASRARGIPNEQFF	TGCGCCAGCAGGGCGAGGGGGATACCCAATGAGCAGTTCTTC
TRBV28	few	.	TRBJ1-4	CASSFSLGTNEKLFF	TGTGCCAGCAGTTTTTCTCTGGGGACGAATGAAAAACTGTTTTTT
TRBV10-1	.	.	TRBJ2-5	CASSDSLAGRQETQYF	TGCGCCAGCAGTGATAGTTTGGCAGGGCGTCAAGAGACCCAGTACTTC
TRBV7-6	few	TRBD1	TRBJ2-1	CASSLGTGDYNEQFF	TGTGCCAGCAGCCTCGGGACAGGTGATTACAATGAGCAGTTCTTC
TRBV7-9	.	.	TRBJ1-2	CASSLESALNYGYTF	TGTGCCAGCAGCTTAGAGTCGGCCCTTAACTATGGCTACACCTTC
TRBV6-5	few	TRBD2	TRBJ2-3	CASSKSSGRTDTQYF	TGTGCCAGCAGTAAATCTAGCGGGCGCACAGATACGCAGTATTTT
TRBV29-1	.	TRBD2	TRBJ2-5	CSVYGGATGETQYF	TGCAGCGTCTACGGGGGGGCCACTGGGGAGACCCAGTACTTC
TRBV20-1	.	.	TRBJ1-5	CSAPGEGRWSNQPQHF	TGCAGTGCTCCAGGGGAGGGGAGGTGGAGCAATCAGCCCCAGCATTTT
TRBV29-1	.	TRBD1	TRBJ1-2	CSVDPDRADGCTF	TGCAGCGTTGATCCCGACAGGGCGGATGGCTGCACCTTC
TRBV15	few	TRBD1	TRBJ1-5	CATSKFGQGDRQPQHF	TGTGCCACCAGCAAATTTGGGCAGGGGGACCGTCAGCCCCAGCATTTT
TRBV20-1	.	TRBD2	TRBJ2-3	CSARVYLTSERSADTQYF	TGCAGTGCTAGAGTTTACCTGACTAGCGAGCGAAGCGCAGATACGCAGTATTTT
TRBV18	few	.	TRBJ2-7	CASSPGTYDYEQYF	TGTGCCAGCTCGCCCGGGACATATGACTACGAGCAGTACTTC
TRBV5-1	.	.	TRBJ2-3	CASISVDTQYF	TGCGCCAGCATTTCGGTGGATACGCAGTATTTT
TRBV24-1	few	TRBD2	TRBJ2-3	CATSDFPSGGSGDTQYF	TGTGCCACCAGTGATTTCCCTAGCGGGGGGTCTGGAGATACGCAGTATTTT
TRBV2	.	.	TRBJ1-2	CASSDPRSYGYTF	TGTGCCAGCAGTGACCCCAGGTCCTATGGCTACACCTTC
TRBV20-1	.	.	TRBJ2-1	CSASLRTGSSYNEQFF	TGCAGTGCTAGCCTCCGGACGGGGAGCTCCTACAATGAGCAGTTCTTC
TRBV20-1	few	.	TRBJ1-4	CSARALDLGEKLFF	TGCAGTGCTAGAGCCCTCGACTTGGGGGAAAAACTGTTTTTT
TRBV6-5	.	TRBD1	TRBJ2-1	CASSYQTGTGANEQFF	TGTGCCAGCAGTTACCAAACCGGGACAGGGGCAAATGAGCAGTTCTTC
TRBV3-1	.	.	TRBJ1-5	CASSQGDNLDQPQHF	TGTGCCAGCAGCCAAGGGGACAACCTCGATCAGCCCCAGCATTTT
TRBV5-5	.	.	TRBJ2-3	CASKGDWRTDTQYF	TGTGCCAGCAAGGGTGACTGGCGCACAGATACGCAGTATTTT
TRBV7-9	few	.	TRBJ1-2	CASSPLRAINYGYTF	TGTGCCAGCAGCCCATTGCGGGCGATTAACTATGGCTACACCTTC
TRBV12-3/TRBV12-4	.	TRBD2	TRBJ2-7	CASSASASGGDSSYEQYF	TGTGCCAGCAGTGCAAGCGCTAGCGGGGGCGATAGCTCCTACGAGCAGTACTTC
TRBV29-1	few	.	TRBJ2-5	CSVEPGTQETQYF	TGCAGCGTTGAGCCAGGGACCCAAGAGACCCAGTACTTC
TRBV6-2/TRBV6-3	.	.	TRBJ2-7	CASSSPRGEGYEQYF	TGTGCCAGCAGTTCCCCGCGAGGGGAAGGCTACGAGCAGTACTTC
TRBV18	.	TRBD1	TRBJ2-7	CASSSSGQGASYEQYF	TGTGCCAGCTCATCCTCCGGACAGGGGGCCTCCTACGAGCAGTACTTC
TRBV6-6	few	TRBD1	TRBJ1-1	CASRLLGQGEAFF	TGTGCCAGCAGACTACTCGGACAGGGCGAAGCTTTCTTT
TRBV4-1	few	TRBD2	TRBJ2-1	CASSQGTSGLNEQFF	TGCGCCAGCAGCCAAGGGACTAGCGGGCTGAATGAGCAGTTCTTC
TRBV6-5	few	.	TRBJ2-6	CASRRGRSSGANVLTF	TGTGCCAGCCGGAGGGGAAGGAGCTCTGGGGCCAACGTCCTGACTTTC
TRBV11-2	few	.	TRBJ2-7	CASSLGGGGEQYF	TGTGCCAGCAGCTTAGGTGGAGGGGGCGAGCAGTACTTC
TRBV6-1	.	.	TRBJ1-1	CASSGTGDNTEAFF	TGTGCCAGCAGTGGAACAGGAGATAACACTGAAGCTTTCTTT
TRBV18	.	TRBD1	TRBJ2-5	CASSPTGALEETQYF	TGTGCCAGCTCACCAACAGGGGCCTTAGAAGAGACCCAGTACTTC
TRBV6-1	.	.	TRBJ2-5	CASSEEAPDDRKETQYF	TGTGCCAGCAGTGAAGAAGCCCCTGACGACAGGAAAGAGACCCAGTACTTC
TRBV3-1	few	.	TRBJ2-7	CASSQDFGASYEQYF	TGTGCCAGCAGCCAAGATTTTGGAGCCTCCTACGAGCAGTACTTC
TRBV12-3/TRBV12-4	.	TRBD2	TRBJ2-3	CASSLAGGPTDAQYF	TGTGCCAGCAGCCTAGCGGGGGGACCCACAGATGCGCAGTATTTT
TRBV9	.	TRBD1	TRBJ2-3	CASSVTGGRTDTQYF	TGTGCCAGCAGCGTTACAGGGGGCCGAACAGATACGCAGTATTTT
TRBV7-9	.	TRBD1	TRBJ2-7	CASSLRTGLYSEQYF	TGTGCCAGCAGCCTCCGGACAGGCTTGTATAGCGAGCAGTACTTC
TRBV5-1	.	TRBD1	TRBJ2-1	CASSLGQGRDEQFF	TGCGCCAGCAGCCTCGGACAGGGACGCGATGAGCAGTTCTTC
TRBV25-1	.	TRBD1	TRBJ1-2	CASSEPGGHGYTF	TGTGCCAGCAGTGAACCAGGGGGCCATGGCTACACCTTC
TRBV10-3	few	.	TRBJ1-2	CAISESPGDGYTF	TGTGCCATCAGTGAGTCGCCCGGGGATGGCTACACCTTC
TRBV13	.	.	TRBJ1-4	CASSFFQWNEKLFF	TGTGCCAGCAGCTTTTTCCAGTGGAATGAAAAACTGTTTTTT
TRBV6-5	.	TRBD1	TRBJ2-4	CAGSYSSQGRAKNIQYF	TGTGCCGGCAGTTACTCGTCACAGGGGAGAGCCAAAAACATTCAGTACTTC
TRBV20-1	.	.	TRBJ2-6	CSAPDGSGANVLTF	TGCAGTGCTCCGGACGGCTCTGGGGCCAACGTCCTGACTTTC
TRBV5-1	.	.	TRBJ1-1	CASSYKIVRQANTEAFF	TGCGCCAGCAGTTACAAGATCGTCCGGCAGGCGAACACTGAAGCTTTCTTT
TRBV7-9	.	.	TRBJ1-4	CASSALRGNEKLFF	TGTGCCAGCAGCGCCCTTCGAGGGAATGAAAAACTGTTTTTT
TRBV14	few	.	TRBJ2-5	CASSQDPGTQYF	TGTGCCAGCAGCCAAGACCCCGGGACCCAGTACTTC